The 29 T cell receptor beta chains below come from one sample, sequenced in a study of molecular identifiers for immune sequencing clone quantification. TCRdb reprocessed the PCR reads via MiXCR and lists one record per CDR3 protein. Of 400,000 to 600,000 distinct CDR3 sequences in the sample, less than 30% are singletons; the top ten hold 0.7% to 0.9%. Sequenced input: naive CD8+ T cells from blood, with Jurkat cell RNA spiked in. Subset here: FACS-sorted CD8+CD4-CCR7+CD45RA+ naive T cells. These receptors came from a human donor in good health. Some libraries in this study had Jurkat cell RNA spiked in.

The sample holds a few counts of this clonotype. The chain has TRBV27 and TRBJ1-1; 7 bases match TRBD1. V lost 2 bases to trimming and J lost 11 bases; unmatched junction nucleotides: 8. The CDR3 is made up of 13 amino acids. The V gene's germline CDR1 is MNHEY and CDR2 SMNVEV (reference sequence). The CDR3 nucleotides read TGTGCCAGCAGTTTAGGAGGGGGCGTCCGGGCTTTCTTT. Translating it yields CASSLGGGVRAFF.

This clonotype showed up just a few times. The rearrangement joins TRBV20-1 to TRBJ1-2; TRBD1 is a possible D gene (6 bases). V lost 5 bases and J lost 2, with 12 bases in between. Germline V gene sequence: CDR1 DFQATT, CDR2 SNEGSKA (reference sequence). This CDR3 has 13 residues. The CDR3 coding sequence is TGCAGTGCTCAGGGGTTAGGAAACTATGGCTACACCTTC. Its protein product is CSAQGLGNYGYTF.

The V gene is TRBV5-1, the J gene TRBJ1-1; a weak D match, TRBD1 (6 bases). Germline CDR1 is SGHRS and CDR2 is YFSETQ. The CDR3 loop spans 14 amino acids. Trimming took off 4 bases at V and 5 bases at J, with 15 bases between the two ends. DNA for the CDR3: TGCGCCAGCAGCGGGGGCGGAGGGGGGACTGAAGCTTTCTTT. Translation: CASSGGGGGTEAFF.

Ten or more counts support this clonotype. V and J are TRBV12-3 or TRBV12-4 and TRBJ2-1, with 10 bases lining up with TRBD2. This CDR3 is built from 14 residues. The V segment lost 4 bases and the J segment 8 bases; nucleotides outside the gene matches: 5. As DNA, the CDR3 is TGTGCCAGCAGTTCCGGACTAGCGGATCATGAGCAGTTCTTC. This translates into CASSSGLADHEQFF.

Of note for this clonotype: A junction boundary mismatches the germline segment, possibly from a read error. This sequence joins TRBV12-3 or TRBV12-4 and TRBJ1-1; D is undetermined. This CDR3 spans 12 amino acids. The CDR3 reads CASGLRGPEAFF. The CDR3 nucleotides are TGTGCCAGCGGTTTGCGTGGGCCTGAGGCTTTCTTT.

Remarks on this clonotype: Germline is not matched at one junction end, which may reflect a read error. The rearrangement links TRBV7-9 to TRBJ2-7; 8 bases map to TRBD1. In germline, CDR1 is SEHNR, CDR2 FQNEAQ (reference sequence). This CDR3 is built from 16 residues. The DNA of the CDR3 is TGTGCCTGCAGCTCGACGGGACAGGCTTACTCCTACGAGCAGTACTTC. Protein product: CACSSTGQAYSYEQYF.

The chain uses TRBV7-7 and TRBJ2-5; TRBD1 is a possible D gene (6 bases). The CDR3 runs 15 residues. CDR1 is SSHAT, CDR2 FNYEAQ, per germline (reference sequence). V dropped 4 bases and J dropped 5 bases, with 17 bases sitting between them. The CDR3, as DNA: TGTGCCAGCAGCTCCAGCCTAACAGGGTCGGAGACCCAGTACTTC. Residues: CASSSSLTGSETQYF.

This clonotype occurred a few times. The chain employs TRBV4-1 and TRBJ1-4, with TRBD1 as a possible D gene (6 bases). Germline V gene data show CDR1 as MGHRA and CDR2 as YSYEKL. The CDR3 is 18 residues long. The V and J ends lost 4 bases and 0 bases respectively, with 18 bases between them. CDR3 region: CASSLTPGHLATNEKLFF. The CDR3 nucleotides are TGCGCCAGCAGCCTAACGCCGGGACACCTCGCAACTAATGAAAAACTGTTTTTT.

The V gene is TRBV27, the J gene TRBJ2-7; TRBD2 agrees at 8 bases. V shed 4 bases and J 0 bases; nucleotides not matched to a gene: 11. Germline lookup yields CDR1 MNHEY and CDR2 SMNVEV (reference sequence). The CDR3 length is 17 residues. CDR3 DNA: TGTGCCAGCAGTTCCCTCGGAAGTGCGGGGGGCTCCTACGAGCAGTACTTC. Translating it yields CASSSLGSAGGSYEQYF.

This chain connects TRBV3-1 to TRBJ2-5; 12 positions agree with TRBD2. J was trimmed by 1 base and V by 1 base; bases with no gene match: 1. This CDR3 comprises 16 residues. The germline V gene has CDR1 LGHDT and CDR2 YNNKEL (reference sequence). The CDR3 bases are TGTGCCAGCAGCCAAGGGACTAGCGGGACCCAAGAGACCCAGTACTTC. Encoded protein: CASSQGTSGTQETQYF.

V is TRBV5-6 and J is TRBJ2-7; 7 positions agree with TRBD2. Germline lookup yields CDR1 SGHDT and CDR2 YYEEEE. The ends lost 0 bases at V and 4 bases at J; junction bases unmatched: 4. The CDR3 has 14 residues. The CDR3 nucleotides are TGTGCCAGCAGCTTGGGCGGGAGTCCTTACGAGCAGTACTTC. Amino acid sequence: CASSLGGSPYEQYF.

Details on this clonotype: This may be a read error: a much more frequent sequence differs by one nucleotide. This chain joins TRBV11-2 and TRBJ2-1; 8 bases align to TRBD2. Germline lookup yields CDR1 SGHAT and CDR2 FQNNGV. The CDR3 is 16 residues long. After removal of 5 bases from V and 9 bases from J, the junction contained 15 bases not matched to a gene. The CDR3 protein is CASSPPGAGRAVEQFF. The DNA for the CDR3 is TGTGCCAGCAGCCCCCCAGGGGCCGGGAGGGCCGTTGAGCAGTTCTTC.

With regard to this clonotype: Just one base apart from a much larger clone, this may be a read error. The chain uses TRBV7-9 and TRBJ2-7; 8 bases line up with TRBD2. The CDR3 sequence is 16 residues long. Germline-derived CDR1 and CDR2 are SEHNR and FQNEAQ (reference sequence). Germline trimming cut 4 bases from V and 5 bases from J; bases unmatched to any gene: 13. CDR3 nucleotides: TGTGCCAGCAGCTACCCTGTCGGGGGGGTGAGCAACGAGCAGTACTTC. Translation: CASSYPVGGVSNEQYF. Using reference TRBV7-9 and TRBJ2-7 for the parts outside the CDR3, the full variable domain is DTGVSQNPRHKITKRGQNVTFRCDPISEHNRLYWYRQTLGQGPEFLTYFQNEAQLEKSRLLSDRFSAERPKGSFSTLEIQRTEQGDSAMYLCASSYPVGGVSNEQYFGPGTRLTVT.

This clonotype was seen repeatedly, ten times or more. The chain carries TRBV29-1 and TRBJ2-5; TRBD2 matches 7 bases. Germline V CDR1 and CDR2: SQVTM, ANQGSEA. The V segment lost 6 bases and the J segment 0 bases; nucleotides outside the gene matches: 4. The CDR3 covers 13 residues. The CDR3 region is CSVGGSYQETQYF. CDR3 nucleotides: TGCAGCGTCGGCGGGAGCTACCAAGAGACCCAGTACTTC.

This clonotype showed up many times. The chain combines TRBV5-4 with TRBJ2-2, with D perhaps matching TRBD2 (6 bases). The V and J ends lost 0 bases and 5 bases respectively, with 17 bases between them. Germline V CDR1 and CDR2: SGHNT, YYREEE (reference sequence). The length of the CDR3 is 17 residues. The CDR3 loop is CASSLAGSSALTGELFF. The CDR3 region has the DNA TGTGCCAGCAGCTTGGCGGGATCTAGCGCACTGACCGGGGAGCTGTTTTTT.

This chain joins TRBV27 and TRBJ2-3; D may be TRBD2 (6 bases). Germline CDR1 is MNHEY and CDR2 is SMNVEV (reference sequence). V was trimmed by 4 bases and J by 1 base, leaving 12 bases between them. The CDR3 sequence is 15 residues long. The DNA for the CDR3 is TGTGCCAGCAGTTATACTAGCCCGGGCACAGATACGCAGTATTTT. Its protein product is CASSYTSPGTDTQYF.

Worth noting for this clonotype: The CDR3 does not end in the conserved phenylalanine or tryptophan, so this is likely a read error. This rearrangement joins TRBV12-3 or TRBV12-4 to TRBJ2-2; a possible D gene is TRBD2 (5 bases). V lost 10 bases and J lost 0, with 18 bases in between. The CDR3 runs 16 residues. The CDR3 region is CAIARSSDANTGELFY. CDR3 coding DNA: TGTGCCATAGCGCGGTCGAGTGACGCGAACACCGGGGAGCTGTTTTAT.

The chain carries TRBV28 and TRBJ2-1, with TRBD1 matching 8 bases. The J segment lost 3 bases and the V segment lost 5 bases, leaving 6 bases of the junction unmatched. This CDR3 is built from 15 residues. Looked up from germline, CDR1 is MDHEN and CDR2 is SYDVKM. CDR3 sequence (DNA): TGTGCCAGCAGTCCGACAGGGGCGTTCTACAATGAGCAGTTCTTC. This translates into CASSPTGAFYNEQFF.

In the case of this clonotype: This may be a read error, as it is one base from a much larger clone. The chain couples TRBV4-3 to TRBJ1-1, with D tentatively TRBD1 (5 bases). This CDR3 has 16 residues. The V gene's germline CDR1 is LGHNA and CDR2 YSLEER. V lost 1 base and J lost 6, with 18 bases in between. The CDR3 DNA reads as TGCGCCAGCAGCCAAGCTCATTCAGGGTTTGGGGCTGAAGCTTTCTTT. This translates into CASSQAHSGFGAEAFF.

There are many counts of this clonotype. The V gene is TRBV7-2, the J gene TRBJ2-5; D gene unclear. This CDR3 has 15 residues. With 4 bases removed from V and 7 bases from J, the gap between germline ends came to 19 bases. Germline-derived CDR1 and CDR2 are SGHTA and FQGNSA. For the CDR3, the DNA is TGTGCCAGCAGCTCCCTGATCGGGCCCAAGGGGACCCAGTACTTC. Its translation is CASSSLIGPKGTQYF.

This clonotype came up a few times. The gene calls are TRBV23-1 and TRBJ2-4; D is uncertain. TRBV23-1 falls under the ORF class, with uncertain function. V was pared by 2 bases and J by 15 bases, with 14 bases between. This CDR3 has 12 amino acids. The CDR3 sequence is CASSQSQLGRYF. CDR3 coding DNA: TGCGCCAGCAGTCAAAGTCAGTTAGGGCGGTACTTC.

Note on this clonotype: At one of its ends the junction is not consistent with the germline gene, which may arise from a read error. The rearrangement uses TRBV4-3 and TRBJ2-7; 7 bases are shared with TRBD1. This CDR3 has 14 residues. Germline V gene sequence: CDR1 LGHNA, CDR2 YSLEER. CDR3 bases: TGCGCCAGCAGCCAAGCCCGACAGGGCTCCGCGCCGTCCTTC. As protein: CASSQARQGSAPSF.

This sequence joins TRBV5-6 and TRBJ2-1, with 9 bases that match TRBD1. The CDR3 is made up of 15 amino acids. Germline assignment: CDR1 SGHDT and CDR2 YYEEEE. The junction had 7 bases not matched to a gene; V was cut back by 4 bases and J by 5 bases. This CDR3 is CASSQPDRGDNEQFF. CDR3 bases: TGTGCCAGCAGCCAGCCGGACAGGGGAGACAATGAGCAGTTCTTC.

The gene calls are TRBV7-9 and TRBJ2-7; TRBD1 might be the D (5 bases). Looked up from germline, CDR1 is SEHNR and CDR2 is FQNEAQ (reference sequence). V lost 5 bases, J lost 5 bases, and 19 bases lay in between. CDR3 size: 15 residues. The CDR3 DNA sequence: TGTGCCAGCAGCCCCCCCTTGGGGCAGTCCAACGAGCAGTACTTC. It yields the protein CASSPPLGQSNEQYF.

The CDR3 loop reads CSGKDQGDYQPQHF. CDR3 bases: TGCAGTGGGAAGGATCAGGGAGACTATCAGCCCCAGCATTTT. This rearrangement joins TRBV20-1 to TRBJ1-5; TRBD1 is a possible D gene (5 bases). Trimming took 7 bases from V and 5 from J, leaving 18 bases between them. This CDR3 has 14 amino acids. Germline-derived CDR1 and CDR2 are DFQATT and SNEGSKA (reference sequence).

This clonotype was recorded at least ten times. CDR3 sequence reads: CASSILASADTQYF. The CDR3 DNA reads TGTGCCAGTAGTATACTAGCGTCCGCAGATACGCAGTATTTT. The chain is built from TRBV19 and TRBJ2-3; D possibly corresponds to TRBD2 (6 bases). From germline, CDR1 is LNHDA and CDR2 SQIVND (reference sequence). V lost 2 bases, J lost 4 bases, and 10 bases lay in between. This CDR3 is built from 14 residues.

This clonotype occurred many times. The chain uses TRBV4-3 and TRBJ2-3, with 8 bases fitting TRBD2. With 0 bases clipped from V and 6 bases from J, the junction kept 5 bases outside the gene matches. Per germline, CDR1 LGHNA and CDR2 YSLEER. CDR3 length equals 15 residues. The CDR3 here is CASSQESGGADTQYF. The CDR3 nucleotides read TGCGCCAGCAGCCAAGAGAGCGGGGGTGCTGATACGCAGTATTTT.

This clonotype occurred a few times. The rearrangement uses TRBV7-9 and TRBJ2-3; 9 nucleotides line up with TRBD2. This CDR3 is built from 17 residues. V lost 4 bases, J lost 0 bases, and 8 bases stayed unmatched. The V gene's germline CDR1 is SEHNR and CDR2 FQNEAQ (reference sequence). Here the CDR3 DNA reads TGTGCCAGCAGCTCGATCGAGGGACTAGCTAGCACAGATACGCAGTATTTT. It encodes CASSSIEGLASTDTQYF.

For the CDR3, the DNA is TGTGCCAGCAGTTTATTTTCCCAACCCGGGGAAAAACTGTTTTTT. Its translation: CASSLFSQPGEKLFF. The V gene is TRBV27, the J gene TRBJ1-4; no reliable D call. The CDR3 sequence is 15 residues long. V gave up 1 base and J gave up 8 bases, with 14 bases separating them. CDR1 and CDR2 from the germline V gene are MNHEY and SMNVEV (reference sequence).